The 22 T cell receptor beta chains below were found in one sample sequenced in a study of blood T cells in healthy people across ages (dated by TCRdb to the mid-2010s). Library prep was done by 5' RACE. The sample was run on an Illumina HiSeq 2500. A second PCR of about 7 to 12 cycles was performed with a sample-barcoded 5' primer and a J-beta primer mix. The public sequencing data were trimmed at Q25 with fastp and processed into clonotypes with MiXCR by TCRdb, which kept only in-frame beta chains. Every distinct CDR3 protein forms one entry, paired with its most common genes and DNA. In all, the sample holds 550,000 to 600,000 distinct CDR3 sequences, and 27% of those were seen once. Approximately 18% of the sample rests with the top ten. The specimen was blood. These receptors were taken from a woman between 65 and 79 years old in good health.

This clonotype came up a few times. The chain carries TRBV2 and TRBJ2-5; weak D call: TRBD2 (6 bases). Trimming took off 9 bases at V and 5 bases at J, with 16 bases between the two ends. Germline-derived CDR1 and CDR2 are SNHLY and FYNNEI. CDR3 length: 13 residues. The CDR3 nucleotides are TGTGCCAGTGCCGGGACTCACGGGGAGACCCAGTACTTC. Translation: CASAGTHGETQYF. Full variable domain (missing parts from reference TRBV2 and TRBJ2-5): EPEVTQTPSHQVTQMGQEVILRCVPISNHLYFYWYRQILGQKVEFLVSFYNNEISEKSEIFDDQFSVERPDGSNFTLKIRSTKLEDSAMYFCASAGTHGETQYFGPGTRLLVL.

The rearrangement joins TRBV7-2 to TRBJ1-1, with D uncertain. This CDR3 comprises 14 residues. The V gene lost 5 bases and the J gene lost 1 base, with 11 bases spanning the gap. The V gene's germline CDR1 is SGHTA and CDR2 FQGNSA. The chain's CDR3 is CASSARTRNTEAFF. The CDR3 DNA reads TGTGCCAGCAGCGCTAGGACCAGGAACACTGAAGCTTTCTTT.

This clonotype was observed at least ten times. V gene TRBV7-9 combines with J gene TRBJ1-5; D not certain. The CDR3 consists of 12 residues. CDR1 is SEHNR, CDR2 FQNEAQ, per germline (reference sequence). V gave up 4 bases and J gave up 1 base, with 2 bases separating them. The CDR3, as DNA: TGTGCCAGCAGCTGGAGCAATCAGCCCCAGCATTTT. Its translation is CASSWSNQPQHF.

The chain links TRBV28 to TRBJ1-2, with TRBD1 as a possible D gene (5 bases). V lost 3 bases to trimming and J lost 7 bases, with 12 bases between them. Germline CDR1 reads MDHEN; CDR2 reads SYDVKM. The CDR3 runs to 13 residues. The CDR3 loop reads CASSLGRASGYTF. CDR3 in DNA: TGTGCCAGCAGTTTGGGCAGGGCTAGTGGCTACACCTTC.

The chain links TRBV9 to TRBJ2-3; the D is unclear. The CDR3 has 14 residues. Deletions cut 1 base from V and 1 base from J, with 7 bases between. CDR1 and CDR2 (germline): SGDLS, YYNGEE. CDR3 DNA sequence: TGTGCCAGCAGCGTATTCCCTGGCACAGATACGCAGTATTTT. Translation gives CASSVFPGTDTQYF.

The table lists this clonotype with a few counts. One end of the junction varies from germline; a read error may be responsible. The rearrangement links TRBV7-2 to TRBJ1-2; a weak D match, TRBD1 (5 bases). The CDR3 is 16 residues long. Germline CDR1 reads SGHTA; CDR2 reads FQGNSA. CDR3: CASSLIPGGGSYGYTF. The CDR3 DNA reads TGTGCCAGCAGCTTAATTCCGGGGGGAGGAAGCTATGGTTACACCTTC.

As DNA, the CDR3 is TGTACCAGCAGCTTAGGCAGCCCAGAACTCTCTGGGGCCAACGTCCTGACTTTC. Its translation is CTSSLGSPELSGANVLTF. The V gene is TRBV7-2, the J gene TRBJ2-6; no definite D call. Germline lookup yields CDR1 SGHTA and CDR2 FQGNSA. V dropped 1 base and J dropped 0 bases, with 13 bases sitting between them. CDR3 length: 18 amino acids.

The chain links TRBV9 to TRBJ2-4; 9 bases line up with TRBD2. J lost 1 base, V lost 4 bases, and 9 bases had no gene match. CDR1 is SGDLS and CDR2 is YYNGEE in the germline V gene. This CDR3 is built from 17 residues. Here the CDR3 DNA reads TGTGCCAGCAGCTCGACCGGGACTAGCTCCGCCAAAAACATTCAGTACTTC. This gives the protein CASSSTGTSSAKNIQYF.

This chain links TRBV20-1 with TRBJ1-1; 7 positions agree with TRBD1. Per the germline V gene, CDR1 is DFQATT and CDR2 is SNEGSKA (reference sequence). This CDR3 has 15 residues. V lost 6 bases and J lost 2; bases outside the gene matches: 12. In DNA, the CDR3 is TGCAGTGCCACCAGAACAGGGGCCGGAAACACTGAAGCTTTCTTT. Its translation is CSATRTGAGNTEAFF.

This clonotype was picked up many times. The chain employs TRBV20-1 and TRBJ1-4; D is perhaps TRBD1 (5 bases). V was pared by 7 bases and J by 7 bases, with 16 bases between. Germline V CDR1 and CDR2: DFQATT, SNEGSKA (reference sequence). The CDR3 is 13 residues long. The CDR3 here is CSVLSRVSEKLFF. DNA of the CDR3: TGCAGTGTCCTGTCCAGGGTCAGTGAAAAACTGTTTTTT.

The chain combines TRBV4-2 with TRBJ1-2, with D perhaps matching TRBD1 (5 bases). The germline gives CDR1 LGHNA, CDR2 YNFKEQ. With 1 base removed from V and 8 bases from J, the gap between germline ends came to 20 bases. The CDR3 sequence is 16 residues long. CDR3 DNA sequence: TGTGCCAGCAGCCAAGCGCAGGGCGCCGTTTATCGAGGCTACACCTTC. This codes for CASSQAQGAVYRGYTF.

This clonotype was counted a few times. The gene calls are TRBV20-1 and TRBJ1-2, with 8 bases matching TRBD1. J was trimmed by 8 bases and V by 0 bases; bases with no gene match: 11. CDR1 and CDR2 from the germline V gene are DFQATT and SNEGSKA (reference sequence). The CDR3 is made up of 15 amino acids. CDR3 DNA: TGCAGTGCTAGAGAAGCAGCGTCAGGGGGCGCGGGCTACACCTTC. Protein sequence: CSAREAASGGAGYTF.

This clonotype was counted only a few times. V is TRBV12-3 or TRBV12-4 and J is TRBJ1-1; possible D gene TRBD1, 5 bases. Trimming pared 6 bases from V and 6 bases from J, leaving 20 bases between. The CDR3 totals 15 residues. This chain's CDR3 is CASSSPGGIHAEAFF. DNA for the CDR3: TGTGCCAGCAGCTCCCCCGGGGGGATTCACGCTGAAGCTTTCTTT.

This chain uses TRBV3-1 with TRBJ2-7; D is uncertain. The CDR3 extends over 12 amino acids. The V end was cut by 1 base, the J end by 5 bases, with 6 bases between. CDR1 and CDR2 from the germline V gene are LGHDT and YNNKEL (reference sequence). This CDR3 is CASSQGDHEQYF. The CDR3 bases are TGTGCCAGCAGCCAAGGTGACCACGAGCAGTACTTC.

This clonotype was detected a few times. The chain uses TRBV20-1 and TRBJ2-5; D remains ambiguous. CDR3 length equals 13 residues. V lost 1 base and J lost 3, with 9 bases in between. CDR1 is DFQATT, CDR2 SNEGSKA, per germline (reference sequence). The chain's CDR3 is CSARATVKETQYF. As DNA, the CDR3 is TGCAGTGCTAGAGCCACAGTAAAAGAGACCCAGTACTTC.

Comments on this clonotype: One end of the junction varies from germline; a read error may be responsible. This rearrangement joins TRBV5-1 to TRBJ2-5; tentatively, D is TRBD1 (5 bases). The CDR3 consists of 15 residues. The germline gives CDR1 SGHRS, CDR2 YFSETQ. Here the CDR3 reads CASSLAGNYQETQYF. CDR3 DNA: TGCGCCAGCAGTTTGGCAGGGAACTACCAAGAGACCCAGTACTTC. Looking up the rest from reference TRBV5-1 and TRBJ2-5 gives the full variable domain: KAGVTQTPRYLIKTRGQQVTLSCSPISGHRSVSWYQQTPGQGLQFLFEYFSETQRNKGNFPGRFSGRQFSNSRSEMNVSTLELGDSALYLCASSLAGNYQETQYFGPGTRLLVL.

A few counts support this clonotype. This chain connects TRBV3-1 to TRBJ1-4; 8 nucleotides align to TRBD1. The CDR3 runs to 15 residues. Germline V gene lookup returns CDR1 LGHDT and CDR2 YNNKEL (reference sequence). The V and J ends lost 1 base and 8 bases, in that order; junction bases with no gene match: 6. Here the CDR3 DNA reads TGTGCCAGCAGCCAAGCAACAGGGGGACGGGAAAAACTGTTTTTT. Its translation: CASSQATGGREKLFF. The complete variable domain, with remaining parts taken from reference TRBV3-1 and TRBJ1-4, reads DTAVSQTPKYLVTQMGNDKSIKCEQNLGHDTMYWYKQDSKKFLKIMFSYNNKELIINETVPNRFSPKSPDKAHLNLHINSLELGDSAVYFCASSQATGGREKLFFGSGTQLSVL.

V and J are TRBV5-2 and TRBJ2-1; TRBD1 is the table's D call and was not checked against the DNA. TRBV5-2 is tagged as a pseudogene. The CDR3 has 12 residues. CDR3: CASNHPGSEQFF. CDR3 bases: TGTGCCAGCAACCATCCGGGGAGCGAGCAGTTCTTC.

J is TRBJ2-7 and V is TRBV7-2; D might be TRBD1 (5 bases). The length of the CDR3 is 13 residues. Germline V gene data show CDR1 as SGHTA and CDR2 as FQGNSA. V lost 4 bases and J lost 3, with 10 bases in between. The CDR3 nucleotides read TGTGCCAGCAGCTCACAGACAGACTACGAGCAGTACTTC. Residues: CASSSQTDYEQYF.

This sequence joins TRBV5-4 and TRBJ2-1; D may match TRBD1 or TRBD2 (6 bases each). The CDR3 spans 15 residues. V lost 0 bases and J 5 bases, leaving 12 bases between the germline ends. Germline CDR1 reads SGHNT; CDR2 reads YYREEE (reference sequence). CDR3 protein: CASSLVGRGDNEQFF. DNA of the CDR3: TGTGCCAGCAGCTTGGTAGGAAGGGGGGACAATGAGCAGTTCTTC.

The chain recombines TRBV2 with TRBJ2-3; D remains ambiguous. The CDR3 runs 14 residues. V lost 3 bases and J lost 5, with 12 bases in between. Germline CDR1 reads SNHLY; CDR2 reads FYNNEI. This CDR3 is CASSDASGGDTQYF. The CDR3 DNA is TGTGCCAGCAGTGATGCGTCGGGTGGAGATACGCAGTATTTT.

The CDR3 loop reads CSARDPKLQLNTGELFF. CDR3 DNA sequence: TGCAGTGCTAGAGATCCCAAATTGCAGCTGAACACCGGGGAGCTGTTTTTT. The J gene is TRBJ2-2, the V gene TRBV20-1, with D unresolved. Trimming left V 0 bases short and J 1 base short, with 15 bases between. CDR1 DFQATT and CDR2 SNEGSKA come from the germline V gene (reference sequence). This CDR3 is built from 17 residues.